This T cell receptor beta chain was documented in a study of cytomegalovirus exposure and HLA in healthy donors (TCRdb year 2017). For context, the study as a whole: An earlier analysis of some 500 of the donors reported about 250 Gb of sequence data and 117 million unique TCR beta sequences from about 180 million T cells. Donor age, sex, ethnicity and CMV serostatus were compiled together with the repertoire data. To study patterns of TCR occurrence, a later analysis re-analyzed previously published TCR beta repertoires from under 750 donors and added high-resolution HLA genotyping. To decide whether each TCR beta V gene segment behaved as functional or pseudogenic, an earlier analysis of some 580 of the donors relied on high-throughput TCR beta sequencing. The study profiled the T cell repertoires of fewer than 850 subjects by immunosequencing and related them to cytomegalovirus serostatus. A separate validation cohort of about 110 different subjects was used in addition to the 666-subject first cohort. The study was designed to test whether signatures of past pathogen exposure could be identified by cataloging public T cell receptors. Around 330 gigabases of sequencing data and 91 million or so unique TCR sequences made up an early release that covered around 640 HLA-typed donors. To predict cytomegalovirus infection status, the study combined high-throughput TCR immunosequencing, statistical association of individual TCRs with disease status, and machine learning. Both class I and class II loci were covered by HLA typing, at four-digit resolution. Across 300 to 500 genotyped donors of the cohort, an average of approximately 240,000 unique TCR beta nucleotide sequences per donor were sequenced, and 15% to 20% of those sequences were non-productive. The number of typed donors differed by locus: roughly 620-640 for A, B, C, DRB1 and DQB1; some 500 for DQA1; 606 for DPA1; and 400 to 480 for DPB1. In a later genetic analysis, genome-wide SNP genotypes for about 60% of the 666 donors were used, and that subset was treated as a discovery cohort. Among the approximately 420 genotyped donors, around 81% belonged to the genetic ancestry cluster associated with self-reported Caucasian donors. Every repertoire in the discovery cohort had been generated on one and the same sequencing platform. Roughly 5 DR-DQ haplotypes were handled as single units for association and clustering because linkage in the cohort was strong. In the later analysis, no new phenotypic data were used to find candidate immune exposures; instead, reliance was placed on TCR beta sequences and their occurrence across donors. What the study reported, not specific to this receptor: Broadly in line with IMGT annotations, most TCR beta V segments showed up in productive rearrangements about 90% or about 30% of the time in an earlier analysis of some 590 of the donors. Correlated functional status among segregating V segments might reflect linkage disequilibrium, but an unknown experimental factor could not be ruled out. When HLA alleles, especially DR and DQ, strongly co-occurred, TCR associations were difficult to assign to individual alleles. The earlier analysis of 450 to 700 of the donors excluded over 15 rarely observed V segments, including chromosome 9 orphons, because counts were too low. Compared with equally common non-associated chains, HLA-associated TCR beta chains in a later analysis were more clonally expanded and had lower generation probabilities. The sequencing pipeline was judged likely to have produced a cluster of highly shared sequence variants as a technical artifact. In a later analysis, several top co-occurrence clusters were reported to appear linked to parvovirus B19, influenza, CMV and Epstein-Barr virus. A further reported finding was that TCR beta sequences accurately predicted the HLA-A and HLA-B alleles for most subjects in the first cohort. In this cohort, only TCR beta chains were sequenced, and detectable features were limited by the absence of alpha or paired-chain data. Most CMV-associated TCR beta chains appeared to be HLA-restricted in a later analysis, and the HLA associations seemed to be driven largely by CMV exposure. For the cohort, immune exposure information was limited to CMV serostatus. The classifier was reported to diagnose cytomegalovirus status with high specificity and sensitivity in both the original and validation cohorts. Compared with the 666-donor mean, donors in an Asian-associated ancestry cluster had fewer N-insertions in productive TCRs, according to a later genetic analysis. In vitro tests confirmed that three of the cytomegalovirus-associated TCR beta chains recognize cytomegalovirus antigens. Specific HLA alleles were associated with 15,000 to 20,000 TCR beta sequences at a false discovery rate of 0.05 in a later analysis. The presence/absence analyses assumed that sequencing depth was roughly uniform across donors, and that assumption may not be true. Some IMGT-functional V segments, including TRBV6-2 and TRBV6-3, could not be told apart with the 87-base-pair reads, so those segments were excluded. Because some donors lacked HLA typing at each locus, the association tests relied only on the typed subset. The authors suggested that the approach could potentially be extended to other disease states and immunological phenotypes. A later analysis found that TCR association rates varied across HLA loci, with DRB1 alleles showing the most associated TCRs and HLA-C alleles the fewest. In the study, approximately 150 TCR beta chains were listed as associated with cytomegalovirus. In a later genetic analysis, a missense DCLRE1C variant was associated with V-gene and J-gene trimming of TCR beta chains, and the association was replicated in an independent cohort. Most TCR sequences were observed very rarely across donors, whereas some public TCRs were present in many individuals.

Preparation of the library involved the immunoSEQ multiplex PCR assay. For the multiplex PCR, a mixture combining 60 forward primers for TCR Vbeta segments and 13 reverse primers for TCR Jbeta segments was used. The CDR3 region of rearranged TCR beta genes was amplified from genomic DNA by a multiplex PCR assay. On the Illumina HiSeq System, the amplified TCR beta libraries were sequenced as 87-base-pair reads. Per the original workflow: A later analysis counted approximately 76 million unique TCR beta chains across the 650 to 800 repertoires, and around 9.9 million of these chains were shared by at least two donors. To remove PCR and sequencing errors, raw reads were error-corrected and collapsed into unique sequences using a nearest-neighbor algorithm that merged closely related sequences. To assign V, D and J gene segments, CDR3 sequences were aligned to IMGT reference sequences. For a sequence to be retained, a match of at least six nucleotides to both a V gene segment and a J gene segment was required. A rearrangement was called productive if the CDR3 had no stop codons and remained in frame with V and J, and every other rearrangement was called non-productive. CDR3 was defined according to IMGT convention as the region running from the second conserved V-encoded cysteine to the conserved J-encoded phenylalanine. In an earlier analysis of 550 to 650 of the donors, sequences lacking an unambiguous match to a single V gene segment were excluded. In an earlier analysis of approximately 590 of the donors, V segments were called functional above 56.7% productive rearrangements and were called segregating when the between-donor standard deviation exceeded 5%. A statistical classification framework was built to diagnose cytomegalovirus status from the catalog of TCR beta chain sequences. A later analysis assigned V and J genes by comparing TCR nucleotide sequences with IMGT/GENE-DB human TR gene sequences. The TCRdist pipeline was used in a later analysis to assign CDR3 sequences and most-parsimonious VDJ recombination scenarios. In a later analysis, each TCR beta chain was defined by its CDR3 amino acid sequence together with its V-gene family, and reads without a unique V-gene family were excluded. To address suspected cross-contamination and a sequencing artifact, a later analysis removed 592 highly shared, low-generation-probability nucleotide sequences. A later analysis calculated a clonal expansion index for each public chain from normalized within-repertoire ranks of inferred template counts. In a later analysis, generation probabilities were computed with a VDJ recombination model fitted to out-of-frame rearrangements, and the resulting probabilities were checked against IGoR. Hypergeometric tests were used in a later analysis to score TCR-TCR, TCR-HLA and TCR-CMV co-occurrence, with a repertoire-size bias correction applied to the TCR pairs. A later analysis estimated false discovery rates by permuting HLA or CMV assignments 20 times. A later analysis grouped co-occurring TCRs with DBSCAN, adding TCRdist sequence similarity when clustering within HLA-allele-positive subsets. For co-occurrence clustering, repertoires with fewer than 30,000 or more than 120,000 public chains were excluded, along with about five repertoires with anomalous nucleotide sharing. TCRdb re-hosts the immuneACCESS table, in-frame sequences only. Its copies lack some clones; in the studies checked, an unresolved V gene accounts for under half of them, and the cause for the rest is not known. V, J and clone size are taken as reported in that table, and D and trimming were inferred from the DNA itself. Present in this sample are 150,000 to 200,000 clones, 79% of which were seen just once. The ten biggest clones cover 2.3% of the sample.

In total, just over 650 healthy bone marrow donors made up the cohort. At the time of sampling, all cohort members were nominally healthy, though unrecorded immune exposures were likely present. The donor was CMV seronegative and was included in the group of several hundred seronegative cohort members. A peripheral blood sample was collected from each donor, and TCR beta sequencing was performed on peripheral blood mononuclear cells. Genomic DNA extraction from the blood cell samples was performed with the Qiagen DNeasy Blood Extraction Kit. A word on this clone: Its binding antigen is unknown. Base qualities were left out, and no much larger clone turns up one base away.

Its CDR3 holds 15 amino acids, cysteine through phenylalanine. The CDR3 DNA has 45 bases and is translated from base 1. Sequences MNHEY (CDR1) and SVGAGI (CDR2) are obtained from the germline V gene. V is cut back by 6 bases and J by 3 bases, with 7 bases in the junction unmatched. Specimen: PBMCs. The chain is encoded by TRBV6-5 joined to TRBJ2-7; 11 middle bases align to TRBD2. The TCR sequence derives from a woman between 50 and 59 years old in good health and CMV-seronegative. The nucleotides are TGTGCCAGCAGCTCACTAGCGGGGGCCTACTACGAGCAGTACTTC. The translation is CASSSLAGAYYEQYF.